Listed below are T cell receptor beta chains from one sample, sequenced in a study of cytomegalovirus exposure and HLA in healthy donors. Some clones are missing from TCRdb's copy, which holds only in-frame ones; the method was immunoSEQ multiplex PCR. This sample's table reports 200,000 to 250,000 clones. The material sequenced was PBMCs. These receptors originate from a girl aged 2 to 10 in good health and CMV-seropositive. The CDR3 runs from the conserved cysteine through the conserved F or W. The order of the fields is J gene, V gene, D gene, CDR3 length, CDR3 protein. D genes are given only for firm matches.

TRBJ1-2	TRBV2	TRBD1	14	CAGDRGRSGYGYTF
TRBJ1-1	TRBV19	TRBD1	14	CASSMDRGNTEAFF
TRBJ2-7	TRBV10-1	.	14	CASPRVFSSHEQYF
TRBJ2-7	TRBV28	.	16	CASSLSSGRFAYEQYF
TRBJ1-5	TRBV6-5	TRBD1	14	CASSPGTGRQPQHF
TRBJ2-3	TRBV7-9	.	11	CASSHTDTQYF
TRBJ2-2	TRBV15	TRBD1	16	CATSRDWADRTGELFF
TRBJ2-1	TRBV18	TRBD2	16	CASSPQASGSRNEQFF
TRBJ1-2	TRBV28	TRBD1	15	CASSLYAGGRDGYTF
.	TRBV28	.	11	CASSFNYEQYF
TRBJ2-2	TRBV10-3	.	14	CAISELAETGELFF
TRBJ1-2	TRBV4-2	.	17	CASSQAPWGGVNYGYTF
TRBJ1-1	TRBV15	.	14	CATSTDRMNTEAFF
TRBJ1-2	TRBV19	.	12	CASSVTSYGYTF
TRBJ2-2	TRBV7-8	.	16	CASSLSGRRDTGELFF
TRBJ2-1	TRBV25-1	TRBD1	17	CASSESPPGQGNNEQFF
TRBJ1-6	TRBV5-1	.	12	CASRGEGSPLHF
TRBJ2-1	TRBV5-1	TRBD2	17	CASSLLGLAGGGNEQFF
TRBJ2-7	TRBV7-6	TRBD2	15	CASSSSGLANYEQYF
TRBJ2-3	TRBV27	.	15	CASSFVFGVTDTQYF
TRBJ2-7	TRBV7-9	.	14	CASSLTRPPNEQYF
TRBJ2-1	TRBV28	.	15	CATALGGLSYNEQFF